The rows below give T cell receptor beta chains drawn from one sample of a study of post-analysis software for immune sequencing data. TCRdb fed the PCR reads into MiXCR, producing one record per CDR3 protein. The repertoire includes approximately 250,000 distinct CDR3 sequences, just over 35% of them detected once, and less than 6% sits in the top ten. The sample comprised blood. Every receptor here comes from a girl aged 5-17 years with multiple sclerosis. The CDR3 runs from the conserved cysteine through the conserved F or W. Each record gives: J gene, D gene, V gene, clone size, CDR3 protein, CDR3 DNA. D genes are given only for firm matches. Clone size is stated in some rows and not others, as once, few, many or a class when expanded.

TRBJ2-3,.,TRBV20-1,many,CSASSLIESTDTQYF,TGCAGTGCTAGTTCCCTGATCGAGAGCACAGATACGCAGTATTTT
TRBJ2-7,.,TRBV6-6,.,CASSYFGTALSYEQYF,TGTGCCAGCAGTTACTTCGGGACGGCACTCTCCTACGAGCAGTACTTC
TRBJ1-6,.,TRBV20-1,.,CSAGSQGVLYNSPLHF,TGCAGTGCAGGCTCACAGGGAGTCCTCTATAATTCACCCCTCCACTTT
TRBJ2-2,TRBD2,TRBV7-3,.,CASSLTSGTGELFF,TGTGCCAGCAGCTTAACTAGCGGGACCGGGGAGCTGTTTTTT
TRBJ2-3,.,TRBV5-1,.,CASSMYTDTQYF,TGCGCCAGCAGCATGTACACAGATACGCAGTATTTT
TRBJ1-2,TRBD1,TRBV6-1,many,CASSADRANYGYTF,TGTGCCAGCAGTGCCGACAGGGCAAACTATGGCTACACCTTC
TRBJ2-7,TRBD2,TRBV20-1,few,CSAKGMTSEAYEQYF,TGCAGTGCTAAGGGAATGACTAGCGAAGCCTACGAGCAGTACTTC
TRBJ2-5,TRBD2,TRBV13,.,CASSPPGGRGKETQYF,TGTGCCAGCAGCCCCCCTGGCGGGAGGGGGAAAGAGACCCAGTACTTC
TRBJ1-4,.,TRBV6-5,.,CASTSMGATNEKLFF,TGTGCCAGCACCTCCATGGGGGCAACTAATGAAAAACTGTTTTTT
TRBJ2-3,.,TRBV12-3/TRBV12-4,.,CASSFLLVGTDTQYF,TGTGCCAGCAGTTTTCTTCTAGTGGGTACAGATACGCAGTATTTT
TRBJ2-3,.,TRBV7-2,many,CASSLGGTSTDTQYF,TGCGCCAGCAGCTTGGGCGGTACTAGCACAGATACGCAGTATTTT
TRBJ2-3,.,TRBV6-1,.,CASSDWSGTQYF,TGTGCCAGCAGTGACTGGAGCGGCACGCAGTATTTT
TRBJ1-3,.,TRBV12-3/TRBV12-4,.,CASSLGWGNTIYF,TGTGCCAGCAGTCTAGGCTGGGGAAACACCATATATTTT
TRBJ2-3,TRBD2,TRBV12-3/TRBV12-4,.,CASSFGLAGGPRTDTQYF,TGTGCCAGCAGTTTCGGACTAGCGGGAGGGCCTCGCACAGATACGCAGTATTTT
TRBJ2-7,.,TRBV10-2,.,CASKIPGVEEQYF,TGCGCCAGCAAGATCCCTGGGGTGGAGGAGCAGTACTTC
TRBJ1-2,.,TRBV20-1,.,CSASHNGGYTF,TGCAGTGCTTCTCACAACGGCGGCTACACCTTC
TRBJ2-7,.,TRBV9,.,CASSVVGGPHEQYF,TGTGCCAGCAGCGTAGTGGGGGGGCCCCACGAGCAGTACTTC
TRBJ2-5,TRBD2,TRBV2,few,CASMRTSGGGLQETQYF,TGTGCCAGCATGCGGACTAGCGGGGGGGGCCTCCAAGAGACCCAGTACTTC
TRBJ2-7,.,TRBV5-1,.,CASGSGPLGSYEQYF,TGCGCCAGCGGATCAGGACCCTTGGGGAGCTACGAGCAGTACTTC
TRBJ1-1,TRBD1,TRBV20-1,.,CSAPPGQGPNTEAFF,TGCAGTGCTCCCCCGGGACAGGGCCCGAACACTGAAGCTTTCTTT
TRBJ2-7,.,TRBV5-5,.,CAGSPAGTTYEQYF,TGTGCCGGCAGCCCGGCCGGGACAACTTACGAGCAGTACTTC
TRBJ2-2,.,TRBV10-3,many,CAITRARSDLDTGELFF,TGTGCCATCACGAGGGCCAGGTCCGATCTTGACACCGGGGAGCTGTTTTTT
TRBJ1-3,.,TRBV7-2,.,CASSYGSGNTIYF,TGTGCCAGCAGCTACGGATCCGGAAACACCATATATTTT
TRBJ2-2,TRBD1,TRBV5-5,.,CASSPRTGGTGELFF,TGTGCCAGCAGCCCGCGGACAGGGGGCACCGGGGAGCTGTTTTTT
TRBJ2-1,TRBD2,TRBV10-3,many,CAISEIGTRREQFF,TGTGCCATCAGTGAGATCGGGACTAGGAGAGAGCAGTTCTTC
TRBJ2-5,.,TRBV29-1,once,CSVHAGETQYF,TGCAGCGTTCATGCGGGAGAGACCCAGTACTTC
TRBJ2-1,.,TRBV12-5,many,CASGLNSYNEQFF,TGTGCTAGTGGTTTGAACAGTTACAATGAGCAGTTCTTC
TRBJ2-2,TRBD1,TRBV5-1,few,CASSPDQGAITGELFF,TGCGCCAGCAGCCCCGACCAGGGGGCGATCACCGGGGAGCTGTTTTTT
TRBJ2-3,TRBD2,TRBV12-3/TRBV12-4,.,CASTPGLAGAADTQYF,TGTGCCAGCACCCCGGGACTAGCGGGAGCGGCAGATACGCAGTATTTT
TRBJ2-1,TRBD2,TRBV20-1,.,CSAQLAGGSKPYNEQFF,TGCAGTGCTCAACTAGCGGGAGGGAGCAAGCCCTACAATGAGCAGTTCTTC
TRBJ2-2,TRBD1,TRBV28,.,CASSSFVGQGYTGELFF,TGTGCCAGCAGCTCATTTGTAGGACAGGGGTACACCGGGGAGCTGTTTTTT
TRBJ2-3,.,TRBV6-1,.,CASSTGWASTDTQYF,TGTGCCAGCAGCACCGGGTGGGCTAGCACAGATACGCAGTATTTT
TRBJ2-3,.,TRBV5-1,many,CASSFVGGLTDTQYF,TGCGCCAGCAGCTTTGTCGGGGGGCTCACAGATACGCAGTATTTT
TRBJ2-2,TRBD1,TRBV5-1,.,CASSSTTGTLNTGELFF,TGCGCCAGCAGCTCCACGACAGGGACGTTGAACACCGGGGAGCTGTTTTTT
TRBJ1-6,TRBD1,TRBV2,.,CASSDLDRGKNSPLHF,TGTGCCAGCAGCGATTTGGACAGGGGCAAGAATTCACCCCTCCACTTT
TRBJ1-4,TRBD1,TRBV29-1,few,CSVIPETGSEKLFF,TGCAGCGTTATCCCGGAGACAGGGAGCGAAAAACTGTTTTTT
TRBJ1-2,TRBD1,TRBV12-3/TRBV12-4,many,CASSFQSRQGAGYTF,TGTGCCAGCAGTTTTCAGTCAAGACAGGGAGCTGGCTACACCTTC
TRBJ2-3,TRBD2,TRBV20-1,many,CSARLGGGLPSTDTQYF,TGCAGTGCTAGGCTAGGCGGGGGATTACCTAGCACAGATACGCAGTATTTT
TRBJ1-2,TRBD1,TRBV6-6,many,CASTQTEGARGYTF,TGTGCCAGCACCCAGACAGAGGGGGCGAGGGGCTACACCTTC
TRBJ2-1,TRBD2,TRBV12-3/TRBV12-4,few,CASSRSGGKYNEQFF,TGTGCCAGCAGTCGTAGCGGGGGGAAATACAATGAGCAGTTCTTC
TRBJ2-1,TRBD2,TRBV9,many,CASSVGGGLAGYNEQFF,TGTGCCAGCAGCGTAGGGGGGGGACTAGCGGGATACAATGAGCAGTTCTTC
TRBJ2-1,.,TRBV29-1,many,CSAGWIPTYNEQFF,TGCAGCGCAGGGTGGATCCCGACCTACAATGAGCAGTTCTTC
TRBJ2-3,TRBD1,TRBV7-2,.,CASSHGDRETDTQYF,TGTGCCAGCAGCCATGGGGACAGGGAAACAGATACGCAGTATTTT
TRBJ2-1,.,TRBV5-7,many,CASSRPRQDNEQFF,TGTGCCAGCAGCCGTCCTAGACAAGACAATGAGCAGTTCTTC
TRBJ1-2,.,TRBV5-1,many,CASSLTGDGGGYTF,TGCGCCAGCAGCTTGACAGGAGACGGCGGCGGCTACACCTTC
TRBJ2-3,.,TRBV15,many,CATSRESQPGTDTQYF,TGTGCCACCAGCAGAGAATCACAACCAGGCACAGATACGCAGTATTTT